This T cell receptor (beta chain) was recovered during a study of shared clonotypes between healthy human individuals. Study-wide findings and caveats: Incompleteness in sorted-subset sequencing, despite large depth, was shown by rarefaction. A handful of donors held about 5% of naive CD4 clonotypes in common.

Running of the assay took place at deep level. The data were produced by immunoSEQ multiplex PCR, yet TCRdb's version contains in-frame clones alone and is incomplete. The top ten hold roughly 0.35% of the sample, which has more than 1,200,000 clones, 98% to 99% seen once. As for this clone: The target antigen is unknown.

CDR3 length: 15 residues. Trimming left V 4 bases short and J 0 bases short, with 14 bases between. Germline CDR1 is SGHKS and CDR2 is YYEKEE (reference sequence). Sequenced: naive CD4+ T cells sorted from blood. As for subset: CD45RA+ positively selected. The TCR was taken from a man aged 25-40 years in good health. This chain connects TRBV5-5 to TRBJ2-7; D may correspond to TRBD1 or TRBD2 (5 bases each). DNA for the CDR3: TGTGCCAGCAGCCGCCGGGACGCTGGCTCCTACGAGCAGTACTTC. Its translation: CASSRRDAGSYEQYF.